The text below deals with one TCR beta chain. Its antigen is still unknown. With the Oncomine TCR Beta short-read assay, DNA from cultured CD4+ T cells was sequenced. After culture, CD4+ T cells served as the source for genomic DNA extraction. TCRdb fed the PCR reads into MiXCR, producing one record per CDR3 protein. The table records about 20,000 distinct CDR3 sequences, 35% to 45% of them present only once. Specified time point: late sampling 161 to 241 days after vaccination in a few convalescent patients. Described treatment: roughly 10-day PBMC culture with coronavirus spike peptide pools or control peptides (ViraFEST assay). ViraFEST relied on peptide pools to expand antigen-specific T cells; the TCRs were sequenced afterward. Medium was half-exchanged with fresh IL-2 medium on days 3 and 7. The data were taken from a study of vaccination and CD4 T cells after COVID-19. The germline gives CDR1 DFQATT, CDR2 SNEGSKA (reference sequence). The CDR3 loop spans 14 amino acids. Trimming pared 6 bases from V and 5 bases from J, leaving 18 bases between.

The gene calls are TRBV20-1 and TRBJ2-3; D possibly uses TRBD1 or TRBD2 (6 bases each). The specimen comprised CD4+ T cells from blood, cultured in vitro, sampled about 7 months after SARS-CoV-2 vaccination. This TCR came from a human donor who had recovered from COVID-19. The CDR3 coding sequence is TGCAGTGCCAAGGTCGGGGGCGCAGAAGATACGCAGTATTTT. Its translation: CSAKVGGAEDTQYF.